The T cell receptor (beta chain) under discussion was sequenced for a study of blood T cell repertoires in COVID-19. For the study at large: Specimens from acute and convalescent COVID-19 originated in the United States, Italy and Spain. Sample material is recorded as cDNA or gDNA derived from T cells, B-cell-depleted T cells, or PBMCs.

Per the original data handling: Amplified reference gene primers provided the basis for estimating nucleated cell counts. This table comes from immunoSEQ multiplex PCR, and its TCRdb copy is limited to in-frame clones, with some not included. The V and J calls and clone size come from that table; D and trimming were worked out from the DNA. The sample records about 90,000 clones, 80% being singletons. The sequence was collected from a woman aged 70 to 79 with acute or convalescent COVID-19. The specimen sequenced was peripheral blood.

This CDR3 is CASSLVSGGWYEQFF. In DNA form, the CDR3 reads TGTGCCAGCAGCCTAGTGAGCGGGGGATGGTATGAGCAGTTCTTC. The chain carries TRBV7-2 and TRBJ2-1, with TRBD2 matching over 8 bases. J was trimmed by 8 bases and V by 5 bases; bases with no gene match: 11. This CDR3 spans 15 amino acids. Germline lookup yields CDR1 SGHTA and CDR2 FQGNSA.